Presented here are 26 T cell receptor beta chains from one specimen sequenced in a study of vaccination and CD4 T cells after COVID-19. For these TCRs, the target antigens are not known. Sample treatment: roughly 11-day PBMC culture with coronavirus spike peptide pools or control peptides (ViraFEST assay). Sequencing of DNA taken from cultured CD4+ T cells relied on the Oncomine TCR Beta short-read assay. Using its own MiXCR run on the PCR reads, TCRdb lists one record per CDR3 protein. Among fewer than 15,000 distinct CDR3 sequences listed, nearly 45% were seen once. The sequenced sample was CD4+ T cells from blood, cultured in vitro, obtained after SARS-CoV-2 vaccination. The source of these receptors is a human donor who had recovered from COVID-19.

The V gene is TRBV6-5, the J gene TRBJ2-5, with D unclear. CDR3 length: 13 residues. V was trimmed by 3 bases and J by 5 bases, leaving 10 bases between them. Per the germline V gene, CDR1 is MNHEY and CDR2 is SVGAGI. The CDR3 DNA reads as TGTGCCAGCAGTTATCTCTTCCGGGAGACCCAGTACTTC. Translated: CASSYLFRETQYF.

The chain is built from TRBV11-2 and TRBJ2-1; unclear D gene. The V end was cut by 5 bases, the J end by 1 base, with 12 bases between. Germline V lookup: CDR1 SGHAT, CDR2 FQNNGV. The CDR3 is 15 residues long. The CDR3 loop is CASSRLVLSYNEQFF. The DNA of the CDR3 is TGTGCCAGCAGCCGCTTAGTCCTATCCTACAATGAGCAGTTCTTC.

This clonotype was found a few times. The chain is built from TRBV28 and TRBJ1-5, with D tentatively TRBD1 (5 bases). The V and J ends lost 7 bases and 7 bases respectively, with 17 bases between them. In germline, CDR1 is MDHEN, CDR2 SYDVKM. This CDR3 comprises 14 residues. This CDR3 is CASMVLSGRQPQHF. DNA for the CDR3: TGTGCCAGCATGGTCTTGTCAGGGAGACAGCCCCAGCATTTT.

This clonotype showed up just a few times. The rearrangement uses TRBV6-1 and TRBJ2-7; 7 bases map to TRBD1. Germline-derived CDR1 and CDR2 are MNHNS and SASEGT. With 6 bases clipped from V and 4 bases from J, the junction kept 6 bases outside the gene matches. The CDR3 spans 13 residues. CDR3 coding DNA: TGTGCCAGCAGGAGGACAGGCCCTTACGAGCAGTACTTC. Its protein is CASRRTGPYEQYF.

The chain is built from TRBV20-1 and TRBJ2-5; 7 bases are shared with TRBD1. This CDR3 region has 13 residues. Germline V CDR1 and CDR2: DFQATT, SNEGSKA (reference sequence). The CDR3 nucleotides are TGCAGCGCCCCTCAGGGGGTTGGGGAGACCCAGTACTTC. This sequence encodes CSAPQGVGETQYF.

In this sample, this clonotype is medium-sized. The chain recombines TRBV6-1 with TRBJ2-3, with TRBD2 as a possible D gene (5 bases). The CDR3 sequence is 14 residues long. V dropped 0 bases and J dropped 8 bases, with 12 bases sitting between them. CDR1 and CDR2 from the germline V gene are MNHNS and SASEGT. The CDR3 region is CASSEARIGGTQYF. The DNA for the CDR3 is TGTGCCAGCAGTGAAGCCCGAATTGGAGGTACGCAGTATTTT.

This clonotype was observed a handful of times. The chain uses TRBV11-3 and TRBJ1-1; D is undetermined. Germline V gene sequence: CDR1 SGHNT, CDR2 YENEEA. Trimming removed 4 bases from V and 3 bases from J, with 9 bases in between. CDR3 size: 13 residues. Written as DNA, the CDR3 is TGTGCCAGCAGCTCCGGGCAGGACACTGAAGCTTTCTTT. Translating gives CASSSGQDTEAFF.

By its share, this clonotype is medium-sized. This CDR3 reads CSADPSGIYNEQFF. CDR3 in DNA: TGCAGTGCTGACCCAAGCGGGATCTACAATGAGCAGTTCTTC. The V gene is TRBV20-1, the J gene TRBJ2-1; 7 bases match TRBD2. Germline trimming cut 5 bases from V and 3 bases from J; bases unmatched to any gene: 7. Germline CDR1 and CDR2: DFQATT and SNEGSKA (reference sequence). The CDR3 is 14 amino acids.

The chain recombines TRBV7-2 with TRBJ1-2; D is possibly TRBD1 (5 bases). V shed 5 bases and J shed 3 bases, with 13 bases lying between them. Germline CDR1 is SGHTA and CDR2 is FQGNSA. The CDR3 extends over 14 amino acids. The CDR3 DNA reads TGTGCCAGCAGCCTTACGGGGGGGGACTATGGCTACACCTTC. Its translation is CASSLTGGDYGYTF.

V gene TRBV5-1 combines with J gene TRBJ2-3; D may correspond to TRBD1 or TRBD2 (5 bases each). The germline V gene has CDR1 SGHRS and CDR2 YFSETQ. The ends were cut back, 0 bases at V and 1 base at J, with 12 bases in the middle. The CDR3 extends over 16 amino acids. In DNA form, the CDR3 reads TGCGCCAGCAGCTTGGGCCTTGGGGGAGGCACAGATACGCAGTATTTT. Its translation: CASSLGLGGGTDTQYF.

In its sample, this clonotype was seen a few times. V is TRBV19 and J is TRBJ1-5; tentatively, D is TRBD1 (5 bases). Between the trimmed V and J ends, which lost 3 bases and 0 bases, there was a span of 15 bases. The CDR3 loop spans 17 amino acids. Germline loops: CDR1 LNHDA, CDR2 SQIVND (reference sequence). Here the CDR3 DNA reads TGTGCCAGTAGTATCCGGGGACCTTCTCTTAGCAATCAGCCCCAGCATTTT. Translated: CASSIRGPSLSNQPQHF.

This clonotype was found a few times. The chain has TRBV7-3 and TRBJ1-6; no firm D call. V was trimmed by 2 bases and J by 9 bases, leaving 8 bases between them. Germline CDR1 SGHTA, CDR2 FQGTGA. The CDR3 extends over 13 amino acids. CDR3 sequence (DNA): TGTGCCAGCAGCTTAGCTCTCGGTTCACCCCTCCACTTT. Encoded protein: CASSLALGSPLHF.

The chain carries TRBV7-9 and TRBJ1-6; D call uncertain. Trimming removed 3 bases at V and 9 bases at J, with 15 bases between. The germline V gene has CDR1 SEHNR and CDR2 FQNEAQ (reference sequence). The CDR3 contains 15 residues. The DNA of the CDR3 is TGTGCCAGCAGCTTTGTGGGAACTCTTGCTTCACCCCTCCACTTT. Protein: CASSFVGTLASPLHF.

The CDR3 sequence: CASSQGLAEYNEQFF. The CDR3 region has the DNA TGTGCCAGCAGCCAGGGACTAGCGGAGTACAATGAGCAGTTCTTC. V gene TRBV7-2 combines with J gene TRBJ2-1; 11 bases agree with TRBD2. V gave up 5 bases and J gave up 4 bases; unmatched junction bases: 4. The CDR3 has 15 residues. Germline V gives CDR1 SGHTA, CDR2 FQGNSA.

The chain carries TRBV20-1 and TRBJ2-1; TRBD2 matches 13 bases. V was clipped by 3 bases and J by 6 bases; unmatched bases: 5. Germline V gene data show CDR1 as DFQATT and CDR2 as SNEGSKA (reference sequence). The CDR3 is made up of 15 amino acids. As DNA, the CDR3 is TGCAGTGCTAGCACCGGGACTAGCGGGACCAATGAGCAGTTCTTC. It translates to CSASTGTSGTNEQFF.

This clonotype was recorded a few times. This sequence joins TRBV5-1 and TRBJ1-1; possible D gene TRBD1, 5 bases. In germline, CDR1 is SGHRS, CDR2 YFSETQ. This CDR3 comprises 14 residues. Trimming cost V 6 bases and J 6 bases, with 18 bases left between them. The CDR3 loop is CASNPFEGLAEAFF. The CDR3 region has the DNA TGCGCCAGCAACCCCTTTGAGGGACTCGCTGAAGCTTTCTTT.

CDR3 nucleotide sequence: TGTGCCAGCAGCTTAACGGCGGCGGGAGGGTCGGACAATGAGCAGTTCTTC. Its translation is CASSLTAAGGSDNEQFF. The chain uses TRBV7-3 and TRBJ2-1; 9 bases align to TRBD2. Germline CDR1 is SGHTA and CDR2 is FQGTGA. With V trimmed by 0 bases and J by 5 bases, 8 bases remained unmatched. The CDR3 has 17 residues. Complete variable domain (other parts from reference TRBV7-3 and TRBJ2-1): GAGVSQTPSNKVTEKGKYVELRCDPISGHTALYWYRQSLGQGPEFLIYFQGTGAADDSGLPNDRFFAVRPEGSVSTLKIQRTERGDSAVYLCASSLTAAGGSDNEQFFGPGTRLTVL.

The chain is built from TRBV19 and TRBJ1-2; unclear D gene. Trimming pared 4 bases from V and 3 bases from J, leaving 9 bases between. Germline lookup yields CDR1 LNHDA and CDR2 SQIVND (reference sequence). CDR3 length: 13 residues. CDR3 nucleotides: TGTGCCAGTAGTACCAGACAAGACTATGGCTACACCTTC. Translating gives CASSTRQDYGYTF.

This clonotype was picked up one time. In DNA form, the CDR3 reads TGTGCCAGCTCAACAAACCTCGGGACAAACTATGGCTACACCTTC. Amino acids: CASSTNLGTNYGYTF. The gene calls are TRBV18 and TRBJ1-2; D might be TRBD1 (6 bases). V lost 5 bases to trimming and J lost 2 bases, with 15 bases between them. The CDR3 covers 15 residues. Germline V gene sequence: CDR1 KGHSH, CDR2 LQKENI.

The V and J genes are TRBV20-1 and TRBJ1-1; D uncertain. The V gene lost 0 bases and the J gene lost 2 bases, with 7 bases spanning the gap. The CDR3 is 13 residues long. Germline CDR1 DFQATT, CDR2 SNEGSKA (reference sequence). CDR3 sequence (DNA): TGCAGTGCTAGAGAACACCGCAACACTGAAGCTTTCTTT. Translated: CSAREHRNTEAFF.

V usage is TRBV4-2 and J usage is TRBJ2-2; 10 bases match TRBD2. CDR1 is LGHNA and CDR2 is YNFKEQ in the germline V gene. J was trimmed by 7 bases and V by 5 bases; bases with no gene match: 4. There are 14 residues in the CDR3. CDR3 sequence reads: CASSEAGGNGELFF. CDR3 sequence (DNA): TGTGCCAGCAGCGAAGCGGGAGGGAACGGGGAGCTGTTTTTT.

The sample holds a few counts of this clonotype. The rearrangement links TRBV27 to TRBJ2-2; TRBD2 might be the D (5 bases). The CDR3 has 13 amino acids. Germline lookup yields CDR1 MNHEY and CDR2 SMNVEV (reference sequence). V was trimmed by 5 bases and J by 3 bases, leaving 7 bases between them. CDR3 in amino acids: CASSGGYTGELFF. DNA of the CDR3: TGTGCCAGCAGTGGCGGGTACACCGGGGAGCTGTTTTTT.

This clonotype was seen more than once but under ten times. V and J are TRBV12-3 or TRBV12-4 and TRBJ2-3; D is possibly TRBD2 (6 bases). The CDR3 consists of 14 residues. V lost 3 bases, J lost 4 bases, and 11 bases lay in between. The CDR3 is CASSFGPGADTQYF. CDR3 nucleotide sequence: TGTGCCAGCAGTTTCGGTCCGGGGGCAGATACGCAGTATTTT.

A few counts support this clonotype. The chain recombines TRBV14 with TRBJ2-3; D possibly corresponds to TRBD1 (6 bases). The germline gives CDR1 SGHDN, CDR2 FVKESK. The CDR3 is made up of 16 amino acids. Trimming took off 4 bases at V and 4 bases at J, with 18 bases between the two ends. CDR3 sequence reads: CASSPSGLGAADTQYF. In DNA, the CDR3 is TGTGCCAGCAGCCCATCGGGGTTGGGGGCCGCAGATACGCAGTATTTT.

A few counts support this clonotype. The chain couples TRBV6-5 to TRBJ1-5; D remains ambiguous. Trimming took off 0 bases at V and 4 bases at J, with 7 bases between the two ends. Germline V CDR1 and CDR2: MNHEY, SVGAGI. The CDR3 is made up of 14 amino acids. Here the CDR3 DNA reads TGTGCCAGCAGTTACTCGGACGGGAATCAGCCCCAGCATTTT. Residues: CASSYSDGNQPQHF.

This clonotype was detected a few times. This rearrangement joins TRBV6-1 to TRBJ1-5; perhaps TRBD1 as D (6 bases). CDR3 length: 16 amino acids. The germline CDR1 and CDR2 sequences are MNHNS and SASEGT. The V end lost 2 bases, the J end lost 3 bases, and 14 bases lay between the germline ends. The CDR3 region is CASSEFGGQTNQPQHF. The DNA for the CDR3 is TGTGCCAGCAGTGAATTTGGGGGGCAAACCAATCAGCCCCAGCATTTT.